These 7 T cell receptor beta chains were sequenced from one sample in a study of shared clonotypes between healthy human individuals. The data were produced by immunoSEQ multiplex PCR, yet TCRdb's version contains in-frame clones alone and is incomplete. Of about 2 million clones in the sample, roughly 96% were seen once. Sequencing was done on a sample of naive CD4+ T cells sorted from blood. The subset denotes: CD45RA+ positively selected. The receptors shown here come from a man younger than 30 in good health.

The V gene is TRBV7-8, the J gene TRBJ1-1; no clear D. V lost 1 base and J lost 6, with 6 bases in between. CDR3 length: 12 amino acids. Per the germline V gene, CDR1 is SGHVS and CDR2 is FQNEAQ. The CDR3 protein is CASSLVGPEAFF. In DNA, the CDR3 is TGTGCCAGCAGCTTAGTAGGCCCTGAAGCTTTCTTT.

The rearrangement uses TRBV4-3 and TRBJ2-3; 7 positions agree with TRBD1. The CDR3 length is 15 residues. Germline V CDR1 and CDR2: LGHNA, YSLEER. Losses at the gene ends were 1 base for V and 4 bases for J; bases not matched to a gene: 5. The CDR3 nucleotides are TGCGCCAGCAGCCAAGGCCAAGGGGGCTCAGATACGCAGTATTTT. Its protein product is CASSQGQGGSDTQYF.

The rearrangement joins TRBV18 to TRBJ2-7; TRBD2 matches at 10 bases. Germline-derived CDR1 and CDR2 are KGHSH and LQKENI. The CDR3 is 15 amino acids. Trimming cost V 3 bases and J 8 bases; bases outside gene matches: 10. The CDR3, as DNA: TGTGCCAGCTCACCCCCCCCTAGCGGGGGAGACAAGCAGTACTTC. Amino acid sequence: CASSPPPSGGDKQYF.

The CDR3 DNA reads as TGCGCCAGCAGCTTAGCCCCGGGCCTGACATACAATGAGCAGTTCTTC. This translates into CASSLAPGLTYNEQFF. V and J are TRBV5-1 and TRBJ2-1; D gene unclear. Germline V gene sequence: CDR1 SGHRS, CDR2 YFSETQ. This CDR3 has 16 residues. Trimming stripped 2 bases from V and 4 bases from J, with 16 bases between.

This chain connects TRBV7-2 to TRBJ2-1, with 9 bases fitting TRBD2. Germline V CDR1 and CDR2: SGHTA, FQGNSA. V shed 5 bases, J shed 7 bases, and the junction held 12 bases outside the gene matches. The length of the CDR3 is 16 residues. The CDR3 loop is CASSHAGGRAANEQFF. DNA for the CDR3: TGTGCCAGCAGCCACGCCGGCGGGAGGGCCGCAAATGAGCAGTTCTTC.

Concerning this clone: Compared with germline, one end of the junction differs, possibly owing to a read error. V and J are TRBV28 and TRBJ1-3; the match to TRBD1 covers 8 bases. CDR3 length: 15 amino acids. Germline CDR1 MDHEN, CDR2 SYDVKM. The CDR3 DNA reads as TGTGCCAGCAGTTCGCAAGGACAGGGAGAAAACACCATACATTTT. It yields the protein CASSSQGQGENTIHF.

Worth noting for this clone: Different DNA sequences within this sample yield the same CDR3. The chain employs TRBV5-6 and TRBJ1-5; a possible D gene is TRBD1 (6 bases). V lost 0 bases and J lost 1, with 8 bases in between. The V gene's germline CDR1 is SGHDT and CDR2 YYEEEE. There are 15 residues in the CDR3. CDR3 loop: CASSLGQVSNQPQHF. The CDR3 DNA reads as TGTGCCAGCAGCTTGGGACAGGTCAGCAATCAGCCCCAGCATTTT.